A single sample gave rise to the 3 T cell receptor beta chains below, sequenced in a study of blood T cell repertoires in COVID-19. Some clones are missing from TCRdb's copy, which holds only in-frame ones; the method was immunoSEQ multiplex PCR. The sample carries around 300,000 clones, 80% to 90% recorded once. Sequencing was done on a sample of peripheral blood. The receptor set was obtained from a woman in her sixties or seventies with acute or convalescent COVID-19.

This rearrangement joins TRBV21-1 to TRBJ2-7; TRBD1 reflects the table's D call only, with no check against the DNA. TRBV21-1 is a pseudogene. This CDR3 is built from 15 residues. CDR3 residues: CASSKDRLGSYEQYF. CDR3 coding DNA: TGTGCCAGCAGCAAGGACAGGTTAGGATCCTACGAGCAGTACTTC.

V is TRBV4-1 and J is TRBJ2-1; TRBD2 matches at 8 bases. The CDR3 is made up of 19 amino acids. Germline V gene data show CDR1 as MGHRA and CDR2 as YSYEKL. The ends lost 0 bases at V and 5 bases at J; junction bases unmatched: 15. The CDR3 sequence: CASSQDSPLQAGEDNEQFF. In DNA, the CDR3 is TGCGCCAGCAGCCAAGATAGTCCCCTTCAAGCGGGGGAAGACAATGAGCAGTTCTTC.

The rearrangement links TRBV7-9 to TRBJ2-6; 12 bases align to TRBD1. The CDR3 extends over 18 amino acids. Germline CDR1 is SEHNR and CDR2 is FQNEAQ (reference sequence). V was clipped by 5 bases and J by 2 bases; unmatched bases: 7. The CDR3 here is CASSRLRDRGPGANVLTF. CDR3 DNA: TGTGCCAGCAGCCGCCTCCGGGACAGGGGGCCTGGGGCCAACGTCCTGACTTTC.